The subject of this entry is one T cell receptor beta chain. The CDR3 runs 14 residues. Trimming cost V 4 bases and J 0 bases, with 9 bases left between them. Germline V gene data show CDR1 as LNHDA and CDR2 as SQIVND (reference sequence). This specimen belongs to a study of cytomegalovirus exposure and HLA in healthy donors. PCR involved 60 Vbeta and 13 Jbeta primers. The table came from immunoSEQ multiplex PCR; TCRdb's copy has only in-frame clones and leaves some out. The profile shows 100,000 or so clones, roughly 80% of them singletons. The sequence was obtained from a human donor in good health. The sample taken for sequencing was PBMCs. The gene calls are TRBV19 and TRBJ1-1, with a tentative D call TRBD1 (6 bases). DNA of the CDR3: TGTGCCAGTAGTAACACAGGGCTGAACACTGAAGCTTTCTTT. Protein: CASSNTGLNTEAFF.